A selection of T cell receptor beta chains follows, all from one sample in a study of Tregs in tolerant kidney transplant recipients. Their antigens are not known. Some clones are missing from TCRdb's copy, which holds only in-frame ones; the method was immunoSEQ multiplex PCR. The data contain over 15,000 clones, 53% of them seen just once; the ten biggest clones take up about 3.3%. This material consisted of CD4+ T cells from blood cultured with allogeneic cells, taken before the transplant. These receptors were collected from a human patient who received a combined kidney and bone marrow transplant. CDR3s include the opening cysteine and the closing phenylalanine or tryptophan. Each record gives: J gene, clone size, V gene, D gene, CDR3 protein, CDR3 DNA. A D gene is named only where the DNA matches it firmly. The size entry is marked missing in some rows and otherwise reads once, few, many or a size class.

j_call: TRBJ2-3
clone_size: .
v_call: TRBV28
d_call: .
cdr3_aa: CASSFAYRFRDTQYF
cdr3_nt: TGTGCCAGCAGTTTCGCATACAGGTTCCGAGATACGCAGTATTTT

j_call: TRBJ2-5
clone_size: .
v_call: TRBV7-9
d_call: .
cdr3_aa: CASSLGGSQETQYF
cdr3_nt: TGTGCCAGCAGCTTAGGTGGCAGCCAAGAGACCCAGTACTTC

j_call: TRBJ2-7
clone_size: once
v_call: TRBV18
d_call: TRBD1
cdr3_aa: CASSPTGGDEQYF
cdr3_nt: TGTGCCAGCTCACCGACAGGGGGCGACGAGCAGTACTTC

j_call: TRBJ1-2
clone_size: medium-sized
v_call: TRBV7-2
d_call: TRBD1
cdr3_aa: CASSLEPGGNYGYTF
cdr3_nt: TGTGCCAGCAGCTTAGAGCCAGGGGGGAACTATGGCTACACCTTC

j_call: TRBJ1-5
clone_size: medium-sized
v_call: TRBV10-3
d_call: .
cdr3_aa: CAIRRDTTQPQHF
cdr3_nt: TGTGCCATCAGGAGAGACACCACCCAGCCCCAGCATTTT

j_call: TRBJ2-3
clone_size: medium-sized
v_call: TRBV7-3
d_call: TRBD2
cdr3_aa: CASSLAASGGLDTQYF
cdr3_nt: TGTGCCAGCAGCTTAGCGGCTAGCGGGGGGCTAGATACGCAGTATTTT

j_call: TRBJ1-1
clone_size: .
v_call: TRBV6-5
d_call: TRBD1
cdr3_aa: CAISQTGGNTEAFF
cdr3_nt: TGTGCCATCAGCCAGACAGGGGGCAACACTGAAGCTTTCTTT

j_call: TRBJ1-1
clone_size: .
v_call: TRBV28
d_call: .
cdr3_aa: CASISPGLTEAFF
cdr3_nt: TGTGCCAGCATCAGTCCGGGGTTAACTGAAGCTTTCTTT

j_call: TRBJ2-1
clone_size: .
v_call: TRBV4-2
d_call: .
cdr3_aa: CASSQGRGYNEQFF
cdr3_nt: TGTGCCAGCAGCCAAGGGAGGGGCTACAATGAGCAGTTCTTC

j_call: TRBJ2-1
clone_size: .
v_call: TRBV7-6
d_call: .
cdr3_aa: CASSLGRGDYNEQFF
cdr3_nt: TGTGCCAGCAGCTTAGGGCGGGGAGACTACAATGAGCAGTTCTTC

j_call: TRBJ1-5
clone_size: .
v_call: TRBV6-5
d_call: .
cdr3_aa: CASSTLRGNQPQHF
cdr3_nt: TGTGCCAGCAGTACCCTCCGGGGCAATCAGCCCCAGCATTTT

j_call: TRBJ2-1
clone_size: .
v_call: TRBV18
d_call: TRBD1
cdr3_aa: CASSPPGTAYNEQFF
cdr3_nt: TGTGCCAGCTCACCACCGGGGACAGCCTACAATGAGCAGTTCTTC

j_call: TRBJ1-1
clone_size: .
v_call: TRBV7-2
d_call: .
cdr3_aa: CASVRSPGNTEAFF
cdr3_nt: TGTGCCAGCGTTAGGAGTCCGGGGAACACTGAAGCTTTCTTT

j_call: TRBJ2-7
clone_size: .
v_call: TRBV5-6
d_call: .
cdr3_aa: CASSRWESVIGEQYF
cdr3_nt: TGTGCCAGCAGCCGATGGGAGTCAGTAATAGGCGAGCAGTACTTC

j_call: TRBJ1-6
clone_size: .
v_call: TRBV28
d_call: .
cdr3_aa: CASSPRGLLYNSPLHF
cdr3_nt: TGTGCCAGCAGTCCAAGGGGCCTCCTCTATAATTCACCCCTCCACTTT

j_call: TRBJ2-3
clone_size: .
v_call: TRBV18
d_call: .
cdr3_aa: CASSPRGRDTDTQYF
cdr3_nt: TGTGCCAGCTCACCACGGGGCAGGGACACAGATACGCAGTATTTT

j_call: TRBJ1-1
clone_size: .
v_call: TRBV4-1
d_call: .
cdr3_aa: CASSQSLGGAFF
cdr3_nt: TGCGCCAGCAGCCAATCTCTCGGAGGAGCTTTCTTT

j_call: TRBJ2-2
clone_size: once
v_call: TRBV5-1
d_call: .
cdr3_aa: CASSLIWTANTGELFF
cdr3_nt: TGCGCCAGCAGCTTGATATGGACAGCGAACACCGGGGAGCTGTTTTTT

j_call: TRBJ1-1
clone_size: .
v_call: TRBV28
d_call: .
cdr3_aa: CASSRTAEAFF
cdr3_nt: TGTGCCAGCAGTCGGACAGCGGAAGCTTTCTTT

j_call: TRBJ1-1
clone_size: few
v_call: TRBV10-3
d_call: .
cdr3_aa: CAISAGGHVYPFF
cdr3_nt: TGTGCCATCAGTGCGGGGGGACACGTCTACCCTTTCTTT

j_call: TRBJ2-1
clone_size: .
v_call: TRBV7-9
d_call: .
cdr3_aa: CASSLYGRGVYNEQFF
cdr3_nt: TGTGCCAGCAGCTTATATGGCAGGGGGGTCTACAATGAGCAGTTCTTC

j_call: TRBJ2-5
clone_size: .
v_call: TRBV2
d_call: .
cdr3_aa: CASRSGSYSGTQYF
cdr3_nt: TGTGCCAGCAGAAGTGGTAGCTACTCGGGGACCCAGTACTTC

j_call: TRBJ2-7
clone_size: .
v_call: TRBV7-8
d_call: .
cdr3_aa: CASSLVQGFYEQYF
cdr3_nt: TGTGCCAGCAGCTTAGTCCAGGGCTTCTACGAGCAGTACTTC

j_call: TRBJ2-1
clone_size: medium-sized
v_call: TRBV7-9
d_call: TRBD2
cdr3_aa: CASTLGRGYEQFF
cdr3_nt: TGTGCCAGCACTTTAGGGAGGGGATATGAGCAGTTCTTC

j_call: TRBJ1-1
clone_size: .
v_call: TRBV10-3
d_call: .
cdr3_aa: CAISVGGGLGTEAFF
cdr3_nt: TGTGCCATCAGTGTGGGGGGGGGCCTTGGCACTGAAGCTTTCTTT

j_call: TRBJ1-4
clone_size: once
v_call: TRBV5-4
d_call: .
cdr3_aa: CASSDQSREGKKLFF
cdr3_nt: TGTGCCAGCAGCGATCAATCCAGGGAGGGGAAAAAACTGTTTTTT

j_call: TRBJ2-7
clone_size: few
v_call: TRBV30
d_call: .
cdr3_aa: CAWSVLAARIGYEQYF
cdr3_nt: TGTGCCTGGAGTGTCCTAGCCGCTAGGATAGGGTACGAGCAGTACTTC

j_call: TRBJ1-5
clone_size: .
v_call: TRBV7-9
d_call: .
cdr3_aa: CASSSPGFNQPQHF
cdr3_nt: TGTGCCAGCAGCTCCCCAGGGTTCAATCAGCCCCAGCATTTT

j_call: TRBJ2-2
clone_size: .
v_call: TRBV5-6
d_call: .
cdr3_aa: CASSLVSGELFF
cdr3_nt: TGTGCCAGCAGCTTGGTCTCCGGGGAGCTGTTTTTT

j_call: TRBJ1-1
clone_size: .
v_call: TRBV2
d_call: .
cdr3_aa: CASSEAPVRLAGTEAFF
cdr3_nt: TGTGCCAGCAGTGAAGCGCCGGTAAGACTTGCTGGCACTGAAGCTTTCTTT

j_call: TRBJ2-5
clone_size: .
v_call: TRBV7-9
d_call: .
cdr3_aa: CASSLALGALETQYF
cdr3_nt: TGTGCCAGCAGCTTAGCGCTTGGGGCGTTGGAGACCCAGTACTTC

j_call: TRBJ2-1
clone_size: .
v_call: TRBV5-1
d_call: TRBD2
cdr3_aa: CASSLVLAGSREQFF
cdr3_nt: TGCGCCAGCAGCTTGGTACTAGCGGGGAGTCGGGAGCAGTTCTTC

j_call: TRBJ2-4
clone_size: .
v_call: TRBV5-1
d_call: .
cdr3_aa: CASSPGGTKNIQYF
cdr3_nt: TGCGCCAGCAGCCCCGGCGGGACCAAAAACATTCAGTACTTC

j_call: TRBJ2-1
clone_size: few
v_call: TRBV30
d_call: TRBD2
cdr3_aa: CAWSRLAANNEQFF
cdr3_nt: TGTGCCTGGTCTAGGCTAGCGGCCAACAATGAGCAGTTCTTC

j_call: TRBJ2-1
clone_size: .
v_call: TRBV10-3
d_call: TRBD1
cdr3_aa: CAISESGQAFYNEQFF
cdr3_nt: TGTGCCATCAGTGAGTCGGGACAGGCCTTCTACAATGAGCAGTTCTTC